Given below is one T cell receptor (beta chain) in context. The entry originates in a study of shared T cell receptors in the human thymus. V lost 7 bases, J lost 2 bases, and 17 bases stayed unmatched. The CDR3 is made up of 17 amino acids. The germline CDR1 and CDR2 sequences are MNHEY and SMNVEV (reference sequence). Produced via immunoSEQ multiplex PCR; TCRdb's table is partial and in-frame only. This sample has some 700,000 clones, with over 75% found just once. These data were likewise used in another study, on human thymus T cells. That work states: Related research found strongly overlapping thymic repertoires in unrelated individuals.

Sequenced material: thymocytes. The clonotype was recovered from a boy in the first two years of life with a congenital heart defect. The chain has TRBV27 and TRBJ2-7, with 7 nucleotides matching TRBD1. The CDR3 loop is CASKSPGGPNQTYEQYF. CDR3 bases: TGTGCCAGCAAATCTCCAGGGGGACCAAACCAAACCTACGAGCAGTACTTC.